This TCR beta chain is drawn from a study of CD8+CD57+ T cells in acquired aplastic anemia listed by TCRdb under 2018. For context, the study as a whole: DNA extracted from sorted CD4+ and CD8+ cells had a mean of about 3.3 ug, with a range of 0.2 to 27.4 ug. CD8+CD57+ expansion was defined as frequency above the mean frequency observed in healthy subjects. The paper's findings and limits, for the study overall: CD8+ Simpson's diversity did not differ significantly between patients and healthy controls (P=0.060). Fewer than 35 CD8+ CDR3 sequences were found to be shared between patients and controls, but these sequences appeared to be highly expressed in patients and within the immunodominant clones of the patients.

The CDR3 measures 13 amino acids from cysteine to phenylalanine. Only the CDR3 region is kept as DNA, spanning 39 bases read in frame from base 1. For CDR1 and CDR2, the germline V gene (reference sequence) lists LNHDA and SQIVND. The germline ends are 7 bases apart after V is trimmed by 3 bases and J by 2 bases. Genomic DNA served as template for TCR beta VDJ combination and CDR3 sequence profiling. An Illumina HiSeq 2000 was the platform used for TCR repertoire sequencing. The paper's processing steps were these. TRBV/TRBJ rearrangement plots, CDR3 size and DJ length profiles, and Simpson's diversity index were used to assess repertoires. The most abundant DNA sequence in the deep sequencing data was defined as the immunodominant clone. CDR3 amino acid sequences were checked for sharing between subjects and were compared against published repertoires and the VDJdb database. TCRdb reanalyzed the raw reads on its own, using fastp at Q25 for trimming and MiXCR for clone calling, and kept in-frame beta chains. A single entry per CDR3 protein holds the most common genes and DNA from its merged rows. These V and J calls originate from TCRdb's pipeline instead of the authors' own analysis. Across this sample there are about 160,000 distinct CDR3 sequences, with around 48% seen only once. Of the sample, approximately 3% is held by the ten largest clones.

The patients picked for sequencing were ones in whom flow cytometry had shown an expansion of CD8+CD57+ cells. Every patient had a diagnosis of severe acquired aplastic anemia based on International Study of Aplastic Anemia and Agranulocytosis and Camitta criteria. At the time blood was sampled, none of the patients had received any therapy. In this study, sorted CD4+ and CD8+ T cells from the blood of healthy subjects and of severe aplastic anemia patients had their TCR repertoires deep-sequenced. Patients were enrolled under clinicaltrials.gov protocols 00001620, 01623167, 00001397, 00071045, 00081523 and 00961064 in the USA. Ficoll-Paque density gradient centrifugation was used to isolate peripheral blood mononuclear cells. CD4+ and CD8+ T cells were sorted by FACS or magnetic beads before DNA extraction. Details on this clonotype: Its antigen is currently not known. Base qualities were left out, and no much larger clone turns up one base away.

Recombination linked TRBV19 to TRBJ1-2; the D gene cannot be named for sure. The sequence came from a human donor with aplastic anemia. Sequencing used sorted CD4+, CD8+, or CD8+CD57+ T cells (not recorded which) from PBMCs. The DNA sequence is TGTGCCAGTAGTATGGCGGGGAACTATGGCTACACCTTC. Translated, it reads CASSMAGNYGYTF.